Below, 8 T cell receptor beta chains from the same sample are listed, as sequenced in a study of T-cell memory formation after mild COVID-19. TCRdb fed the 5' RACE reads into MiXCR, producing one record per CDR3 protein. The sample yields over 300,000 distinct CDR3 sequences, roughly 20% seen once. Sequencing was done on a sample of PBMCs or a T cell subset sorted from them (not recorded which). The receptors shown here come from a man between 18 and 35 years old who had mild COVID-19 (a few samples of this study predate the infection). Cell type and time point are not known.

J is TRBJ1-5 and V is TRBV11-1, with a tentative D call TRBD1 (5 bases). The CDR3 is made up of 14 amino acids. Trimming left V 5 bases short and J 7 bases short, with 15 bases between. Germline V lookup: CDR1 SGHAT, CDR2 FQDESV (reference sequence). CDR3 nucleotide sequence: TGTGCCAGCAGCCCATGGGAGGGACTGCAGCCCCAGCATTTT. Its translation: CASSPWEGLQPQHF.

In this sample, this clonotype turned up a few times. The chain has TRBV18 and TRBJ2-3; 8 bases match TRBD2. The CDR3 has 15 amino acids. Germline loops: CDR1 KGHSH, CDR2 LQKENI. V shed 4 bases, J shed 1 base, and the junction held 4 bases outside the gene matches. The CDR3 spells CASSQYSGGTDTQYF. CDR3 DNA sequence: TGTGCCAGCTCACAATATAGCGGGGGCACAGATACGCAGTATTTT.

This clonotype has a handful of counts. V is TRBV7-8 and J is TRBJ2-2; TRBD2 is a possible D gene (6 bases). V lost 5 bases, J lost 2 bases, and 15 bases lay in between. CDR1 is SGHVS, CDR2 FQNEAQ, per germline. CDR3 size: 16 residues. CDR3 loop: CASSGLGGANTGELFF. CDR3 bases: TGTGCCAGCAGCGGGCTGGGCGGGGCAAACACCGGGGAGCTGTTTTTT.

In its sample, this clonotype was seen a few times. The V gene is TRBV10-3, the J gene TRBJ1-1, with D perhaps matching TRBD1 (5 bases). Trimming cost V 8 bases and J 2 bases, with 21 bases left between them. Germline V gene data show CDR1 as ENHRY and CDR2 as SYGVKD. This CDR3 spans 16 amino acids. For the CDR3, the DNA is TGTGCCATCGGGGTTAGCCAGGGAGTGGGAAACACTGAAGCTTTCTTT. Protein product: CAIGVSQGVGNTEAFF.

The gene calls are TRBV20-1 and TRBJ1-6; D gene ambiguous. Germline assignment: CDR1 DFQATT and CDR2 SNEGSKA (reference sequence). V gave up 6 bases and J gave up 0 bases, with 6 bases separating them. The CDR3 is 13 residues long. CDR3 nucleotide sequence: TGCAGTGCGCGGAGCTCCTATAATTCACCCCTCCACTTT. This codes for CSARSSYNSPLHF.

This clonotype was recorded a few times. The CDR3 DNA sequence: TGCAGTGTTGGAAGATTCTCCTACGAGCAGTACTTC. It codes for CSVGRFSYEQYF. The J gene is TRBJ2-7, the V gene TRBV20-1; D remains unclear. There are 12 residues in the CDR3. Germline V gene data show CDR1 as DFQATT and CDR2 as SNEGSKA (reference sequence). Trimming took 7 bases from V and 0 from J, leaving 10 bases between them.

A few counts support this clonotype. The rearrangement links TRBV4-1 to TRBJ1-5, with unresolved D. V was shortened by 0 bases and J by 6 bases, with 15 bases between the two germline ends. CDR1 MGHRA and CDR2 YSYEKL come from the germline V gene. This CDR3 is 16 amino acids long. CDR3 bases: TGCGCCAGCAGCCAAGAGTCTGCGGGAGGTAGTCAGCCCCAGCATTTT. Translation gives CASSQESAGGSQPQHF.

This chain uses TRBV4-1 with TRBJ2-7; unclear D gene. The CDR3 sequence is 12 residues long. V lost 0 bases, J lost 4 bases, and 4 bases lay in between. Germline V CDR1 and CDR2: MGHRA, YSYEKL. DNA of the CDR3: TGCGCCAGCAGCCAAGATGCGTACGAGCAGTACTTC. It is translated as CASSQDAYEQYF.